One sample yielded the 20 T cell receptor beta chains listed below, sequenced in a study of cytomegalovirus exposure and HLA in healthy donors (dated by TCRdb to the late 2010s). The library came from the immunoSEQ multiplex PCR assay. The table was pulled from immuneACCESS by TCRdb, which kept in-frame rearrangements only. Such tables lose some clones; where checked, under half of the loss comes from unresolved V genes, and the rest has no known cause. This sample lists around 250,000 clones; 90% were detected once. The ten most abundant clones make up under 0.45% of the sample. The material sequenced was PBMCs. All receptors come from a woman aged 18-35 years in good health and CMV-seronegative.

This clone came up a few times. The chain joins TRBV7-8 to TRBJ2-7; D unclear. Germline V gene data show CDR1 as SGHVS and CDR2 as FQNEAQ. The V gene lost 1 base and the J gene lost 4 bases, with 5 bases spanning the gap. The CDR3 is 12 residues long. The CDR3 region is CASSLVSYEQYF. CDR3 nucleotide sequence: TGTGCCAGCAGCTTAGTATCTTACGAGCAGTACTTC.

This CDR3 is CASSTTSGLYNEQFF. The CDR3 nucleotides read TGCGCCAGCAGCACGACTAGCGGCCTGTACAATGAGCAGTTCTTC. The chain is built from TRBV5-1 and TRBJ2-1, with 9 bases lining up with TRBD2. V lost 4 bases to trimming and J lost 4 bases; unmatched junction nucleotides: 6. The CDR3 length is 15 residues. Germline V gives CDR1 SGHRS, CDR2 YFSETQ.

V and J are TRBV6-5 and TRBJ1-1; 10 nucleotides line up with TRBD1. CDR1 and CDR2 (germline): MNHEY, SVGAGI. Trimming cost V 4 bases and J 11 bases; bases outside gene matches: 4. CDR3 length equals 12 residues. This chain's CDR3 is CASSWDRGEAFF. DNA for the CDR3: TGTGCCAGCAGTTGGGACAGGGGAGAGGCTTTCTTT.

The rearrangement joins TRBV4-3 to TRBJ2-1, with D possibly TRBD1 on 5 matching bases. The ends were cut back, 1 base at V and 0 bases at J, with 16 bases in the middle. CDR1 is LGHNA, CDR2 YSLEER, per germline. CDR3 length equals 18 residues. CDR3 in DNA: TGCGCCAGCAGCCAAGGACCTGGACACGCCGCCTCCTACAATGAGCAGTTCTTC. This translates into CASSQGPGHAASYNEQFF.

The J gene is TRBJ2-5, the V gene TRBV5-4; D remains unclear. The V gene's germline CDR1 is SGHNT and CDR2 YYREEE (reference sequence). V was cut by 3 bases and J by 3 bases, with 6 bases left in between. The CDR3 has 12 amino acids. The CDR3 region has the DNA TGTGCCAGCAGCTCGAGGAAAGAGACCCAGTACTTC. It codes for CASSSRKETQYF.

This chain joins TRBV27 and TRBJ2-3, with 7 nucleotides matching TRBD1. The CDR3 is 14 amino acids. Trimming at V came to 5 bases and at J to 5 bases, leaving 7 bases not matched to a gene. CDR1 and CDR2 (germline): MNHEY, SMNVEV (reference sequence). CDR3 bases: TGTGCCAGCAGTCAAGGATCAGGGGGAGATACGCAGTATTTT. This sequence encodes CASSQGSGGDTQYF.

The rearrangement joins TRBV10-3 to TRBJ1-1; 10 positions match TRBD1. With V trimmed by 10 bases and J by 5 bases, 10 bases remained unmatched. This CDR3 is 14 amino acids long. From germline, CDR1 is ENHRY and CDR2 SYGVKD. The chain's CDR3 is CATKADRGRTEAFF. The CDR3 DNA reads as TGTGCCACCAAGGCTGACAGGGGGCGGACTGAAGCTTTCTTT.

The rearrangement uses TRBV6-1 and TRBJ2-3; TRBD1 is a possible D gene (5 bases). This CDR3 has 16 amino acids. V lost 4 bases and J 3 bases, leaving 17 bases between the germline ends. Germline V gene lookup returns CDR1 MNHNS and CDR2 SASEGT. The CDR3 spells CASSVWQGDGTDTQYF. CDR3 nucleotides: TGTGCCAGCAGTGTTTGGCAGGGTGATGGGACAGATACGCAGTATTTT.

This clone was detected only a few times. This rearrangement joins TRBV7-6 to TRBJ2-7, with D tentatively TRBD2 (5 bases). CDR3 length: 13 residues. V was cut by 0 bases and J by 5 bases, with 8 bases left in between. Germline CDR1 reads SGHVS; CDR2 reads FNYEAQ. The CDR3 reads CASSLAPGDEQYF. The CDR3 DNA reads TGTGCCAGCAGCTTAGCGCCCGGGGACGAGCAGTACTTC.

As to this clone: The junction departs from the called germline gene at one end, perhaps through a read error. The chain recombines TRBV2 with TRBJ2-2; D might be TRBD2 (6 bases). The germline gives CDR1 SNHLY, CDR2 FYNNEI. The CDR3 sequence is 15 residues long. This CDR3 is CASREGGSNTGELFF. The CDR3 DNA reads TGTGCCAGCAGAGAAGGAGGGTCGAACACCGGGGAGCTGTTTTTT.

The V call is TRBV7-6, the J call TRBJ2-2, with TRBD1 identical over 9 bases. In germline, CDR1 is SGHVS, CDR2 FNYEAQ. V shed 5 bases, J shed 6 bases, and the junction held 7 bases outside the gene matches. This CDR3 is built from 15 residues. CDR3 bases: TGTGCCAGCAGCCCTAACAGGGGGCGGTCCGGGGAGCTGTTTTTT. This gives the protein CASSPNRGRSGELFF.

V gene TRBV5-1 combines with J gene TRBJ2-7; 8 nucleotides match TRBD1. CDR1 is SGHRS and CDR2 is YFSETQ in the germline V gene. The CDR3 covers 14 residues. The ends lost 9 bases at V and 2 bases at J; junction bases unmatched: 10. The CDR3 sequence: CANLGQVQTYEQYV. The CDR3 DNA reads TGCGCCAACTTGGGACAGGTTCAAACCTACGAGCAGTACGTC.

The rearrangement links TRBV2 to TRBJ2-1, with 7 positions matching TRBD1. After removal of 5 bases from V and 2 bases from J, the junction contained 3 bases not matched to a gene. From germline, CDR1 is SNHLY and CDR2 FYNNEI. The length of the CDR3 is 14 residues. In nucleotides, the CDR3 is TGTGCCAGCAGTCCAGGGGGTCCCTACAATGAGCAGTTCTTC. Translation gives CASSPGGPYNEQFF.

CDR3 sequence (DNA): TGCGCCAGCAGAGGAGAGTTATTATTAGGCTACACCTTC. Amino acid sequence: CASRGELLLGYTF. The V gene is TRBV4-1, the J gene TRBJ1-2; D not resolved. The CDR3 totals 13 residues. Trimming took 6 bases from V and 8 from J, leaving 16 bases between them. Germline values: CDR1 MGHRA, CDR2 YSYEKL.

This clone was seen only once. CDR3 protein: CASSLEERGLNEQFF. The CDR3 nucleotides are TGTGCCAGCAGCTTAGAAGAGCGGGGGCTGAATGAGCAGTTCTTC. The J gene is TRBJ2-1, the V gene TRBV11-3, with 8 bases fitting TRBD2. Germline trimming cut 0 bases from V and 7 bases from J; bases unmatched to any gene: 5. The CDR3 loop spans 15 amino acids. Germline CDR1 is SGHNT and CDR2 is YENEEA.

The genes are TRBV19 and TRBJ2-3; 8 bases line up with TRBD2. The CDR3 contains 14 residues. J was trimmed by 4 bases and V by 6 bases; bases with no gene match: 6. The germline V gene encodes CDR1 LNHDA and CDR2 SQIVND (reference sequence). This chain's CDR3 is CASSHSGESDTQYF. In DNA, the CDR3 is TGTGCCAGTAGCCATAGCGGGGAGTCAGATACGCAGTATTTT.

The chain combines TRBV6-1 with TRBJ1-1; 8 bases line up with TRBD1. V lost 1 base, J lost 1 base, and 8 bases stayed unmatched. The CDR3 runs to 17 residues. CDR1 and CDR2 (germline): MNHNS, SASEGT. The CDR3 sequence is CASSEDATGVWNTEAFF. The CDR3 nucleotides read TGTGCCAGCAGTGAAGATGCGACAGGGGTATGGAACACTGAAGCTTTCTTT.

V gene TRBV5-6 combines with J gene TRBJ1-6; 8 bases fit TRBD1. The CDR3 is 14 amino acids. Germline loops: CDR1 SGHDT, CDR2 YYEEEE. V trimming: 4 bases; J trimming: 9 bases; junction bases outside the gene matches: 6. Here the CDR3 reads CASSTDRAISPLHF. The CDR3 coding sequence is TGTGCCAGCAGCACGGACAGGGCAATTTCACCCCTCCACTTT.

The V call is TRBV28, the J call TRBJ2-1, with 9 bases aligning to TRBD1. Germline V CDR1 and CDR2: MDHEN, SYDVKM. CDR3 length equals 14 residues. J lost 7 bases, V lost 5 bases, and 6 bases had no gene match. CDR3 in amino acids: CASSMLDRGNEQFF. The CDR3 DNA follows: TGTGCCAGCAGTATGTTGGACAGGGGTAATGAGCAGTTCTTC. Complete variable domain (other parts from reference TRBV28 and TRBJ2-1): DVKVTQSSRYLVKRTGEKVFLECVQDMDHENMFWYRQDPGLGLRLIYFSYDVKMKEKGDIPEGYSVSREKKERFSLILESASTNQTSMYLCASSMLDRGNEQFFGPGTRLTVL.

Only one count was recorded for this clone. The rearrangement links TRBV9 to TRBJ2-1; D unresolved. Germline CDR1 reads SGDLS; CDR2 reads YYNGEE. Trimming left V 3 bases short and J 6 bases short, with 4 bases between. This CDR3 region has 11 residues. CDR3 bases: TGTGCCAGCAGCGATCTCAATGAGCAGTTCTTC. Protein product: CASSDLNEQFF.